The clone carrying this T cell receptor (beta chain) was detected ten times or more. The CDR3 spans 12 residues. Trimming took 5 bases from V and 7 from J, leaving 11 bases between them. Participants, patients aged 18 to 65, had newly diagnosed hyperthyroidism with a duration under 2 months. Patients having uncontrolled infection, another autoimmune disease, pregnancy or lactation were not included. Orbital computed tomography and thyroid ultrasound, together with serum TRAb and thyroxine and clinical symptoms, were used for diagnoses. This sample was included in a study of T cells in Graves' hyperthyroidism and ophthalmopathy. RNA transcripts yielded amplified TCR beta CDR3 regions. The study used the HTBI primer set for a first-round RT-PCR of the TCR CDR3. In TCRdb, the multiplex PCR reads were re-called with MiXCR into one record per CDR3 protein. Here the sample spans under 700,000 distinct CDR3 sequences, about half being singletons.

This TCR derives from a woman aged 18-29 years with Graves' hyperthyroidism. The gene calls are TRBV12-3 or TRBV12-4 and TRBJ1-2; D is ambiguous. Input material: peripheral blood or thyroid tissue (not recorded which). DNA for the CDR3: TGTGCCAGCAGTACAAAGACGGGTGGCTACACCTTC. The encoded protein is CASSTKTGGYTF.